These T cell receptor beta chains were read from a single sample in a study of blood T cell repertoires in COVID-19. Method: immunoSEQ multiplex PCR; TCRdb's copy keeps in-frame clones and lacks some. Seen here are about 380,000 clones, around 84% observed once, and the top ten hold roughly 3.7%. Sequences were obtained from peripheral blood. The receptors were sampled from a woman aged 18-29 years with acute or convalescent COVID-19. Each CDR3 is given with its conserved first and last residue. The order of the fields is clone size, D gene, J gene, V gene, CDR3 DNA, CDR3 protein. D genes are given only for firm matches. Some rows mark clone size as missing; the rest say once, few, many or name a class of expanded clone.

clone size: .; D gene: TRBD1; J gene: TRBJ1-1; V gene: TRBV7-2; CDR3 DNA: TGTGCCAGCAGCGTCGCAGGGGGCGAGATGAACACTGAAGCTTTCTTT; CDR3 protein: CASSVAGGEMNTEAFF
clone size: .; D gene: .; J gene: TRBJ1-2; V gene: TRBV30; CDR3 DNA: TGTGCCTGGAGTGTACAGGGAGAATTCTATGGCTACACCTTC; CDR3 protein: CAWSVQGEFYGYTF
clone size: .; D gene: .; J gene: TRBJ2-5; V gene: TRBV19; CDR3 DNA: TGTGCCAGTAGCCTAACAAATGAGGGAGAGACCCAGTACTTC; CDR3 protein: CASSLTNEGETQYF
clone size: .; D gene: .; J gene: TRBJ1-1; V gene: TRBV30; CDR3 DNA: TGTGCCTGGAGTGCCCCGGGGGGGTGGAACACTGAAGCTTTCTTT; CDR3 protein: CAWSAPGGWNTEAFF
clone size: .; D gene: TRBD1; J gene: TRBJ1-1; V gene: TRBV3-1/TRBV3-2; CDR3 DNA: TGTGCCAGCAGCCTGGACAGGGGAGGGGGTGCTTTCTTT; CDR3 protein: CASSLDRGGGAFF
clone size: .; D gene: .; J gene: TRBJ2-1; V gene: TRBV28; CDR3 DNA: TGTGCCAGCATCTCCCTCAATGAGCAGTTCTTC; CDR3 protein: CASISLNEQFF
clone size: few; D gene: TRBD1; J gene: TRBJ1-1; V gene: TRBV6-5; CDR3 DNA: TGTGCCAGCAGTCGACAGGGCCGTGAAGCTTTCTTT; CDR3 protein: CASSRQGREAFF
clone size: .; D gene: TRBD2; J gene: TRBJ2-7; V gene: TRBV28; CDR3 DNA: TGTGCCAGCAGTTTTAGCGGGAGGTTCTTTTCGGAGCAGTACTTC; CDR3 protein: CASSFSGRFFSEQYF
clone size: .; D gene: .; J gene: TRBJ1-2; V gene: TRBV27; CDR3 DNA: TGTGCCAGCAGTCCGAGGACACCCCGCGAAGTGAACTATGGCTACACCTTC; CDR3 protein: CASSPRTPREVNYGYTF
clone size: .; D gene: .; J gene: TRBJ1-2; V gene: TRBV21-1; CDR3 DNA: TGTGCCAGCAGCAAAGGGGGAACAGGGGAGTATGGCTACACCTTC; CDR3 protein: CASSKGGTGEYGYTF
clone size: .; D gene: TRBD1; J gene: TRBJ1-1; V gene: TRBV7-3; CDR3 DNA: TGTGCCAGCAGCTTAATCCGTCGGACAGGACACACTGAAGCTTTCTTT; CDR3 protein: CASSLIRRTGHTEAFF
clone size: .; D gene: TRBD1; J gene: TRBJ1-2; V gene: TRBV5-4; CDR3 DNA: TGTGCCAGCAGACGGACAGGGGCTAGCTATGGCTACACCTTC; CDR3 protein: CASRRTGASYGYTF
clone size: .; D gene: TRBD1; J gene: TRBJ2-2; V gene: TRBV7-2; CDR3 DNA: TGTGCCAGCAGCTTACTTGGGACAGGGGTCACCGGGGAGCTGTTTTTT; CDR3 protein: CASSLLGTGVTGELFF
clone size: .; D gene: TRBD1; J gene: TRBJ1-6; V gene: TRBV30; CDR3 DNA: TGTGCCTGGAACTCAGACAGGGGAAAAGGTTCACCCCTCCACTTT; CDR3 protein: CAWNSDRGKGSPLHF
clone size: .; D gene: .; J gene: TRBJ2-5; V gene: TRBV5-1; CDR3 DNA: TGCGCCAGCAGCTGGTCCGGGGGAGAGACCCAGTACTTC; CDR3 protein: CASSWSGGETQYF
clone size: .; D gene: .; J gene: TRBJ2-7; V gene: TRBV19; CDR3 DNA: TGTGCCAGTAGGACAGAAACCTACGAGCAGTACTTC; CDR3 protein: CASRTETYEQYF
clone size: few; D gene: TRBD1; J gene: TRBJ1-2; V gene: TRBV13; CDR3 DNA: TGTGCCAGCAGCTTGAGGACAGGGGGGGCCTATGGCTACACCTTC; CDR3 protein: CASSLRTGGAYGYTF
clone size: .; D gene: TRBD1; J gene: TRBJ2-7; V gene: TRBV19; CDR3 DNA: TGTGCCAGTAGCCCCGCCGGACAGGTTCTCTACGAGCAGTACTTC; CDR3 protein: CASSPAGQVLYEQYF
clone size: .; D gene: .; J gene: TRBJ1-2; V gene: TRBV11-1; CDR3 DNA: TGTGCCAGCAGCTCCAACGGGGGTGGCTACACCTTC; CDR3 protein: CASSSNGGGYTF
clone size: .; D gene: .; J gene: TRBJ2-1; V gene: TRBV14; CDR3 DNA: TGTGCCAGCAGCCAACTGACAGGCTATGAGCAGTTCTTC; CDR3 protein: CASSQLTGYEQFF
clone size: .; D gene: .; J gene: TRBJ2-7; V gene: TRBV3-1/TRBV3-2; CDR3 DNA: TGTGCCAGCAGCCAATGGAGGGCAGTAGCCTACGAGCAGTACTTC; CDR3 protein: CASSQWRAVAYEQYF
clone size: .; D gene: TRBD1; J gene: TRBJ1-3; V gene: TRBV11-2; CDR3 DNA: TGTGCCAGCAGCTTAGGACAGGGGAGCTCTGGAAACACCATATATTTT; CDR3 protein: CASSLGQGSSGNTIYF
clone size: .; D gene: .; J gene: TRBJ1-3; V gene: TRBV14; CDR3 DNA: TGTGCCAGCAGCCGAGGGAAGGGCGCTGGAAACACCATATATTTT; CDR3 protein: CASSRGKGAGNTIYF
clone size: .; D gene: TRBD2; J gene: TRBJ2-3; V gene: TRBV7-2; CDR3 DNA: TGTGCCAGCAGCTCAGCGAGACTAGCGGGGGGGATCACAGATACGCAGTATTTT; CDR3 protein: CASSSARLAGGITDTQYF
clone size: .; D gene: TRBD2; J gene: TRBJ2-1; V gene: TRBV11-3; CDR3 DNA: TGTGCCAGCAGCCTAGCGGCCTACAATGAGCAGTTCTTC; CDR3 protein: CASSLAAYNEQFF
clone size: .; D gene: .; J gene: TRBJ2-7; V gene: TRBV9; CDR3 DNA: TGTGCCAGCAGCGGGACGGAGGGCGAGCAGTACTTC; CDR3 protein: CASSGTEGEQYF
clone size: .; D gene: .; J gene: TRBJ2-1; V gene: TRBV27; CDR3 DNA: TGTGCCAGCAGTTTTCGGTTGGTAGCGGTTTACAATGAGCAGTTCTTC; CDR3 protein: CASSFRLVAVYNEQFF
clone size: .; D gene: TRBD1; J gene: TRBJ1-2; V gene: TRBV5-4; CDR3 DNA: TGTGCCAGCAGCCACGACAGGGTGGGTGGCTACACCTTC; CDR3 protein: CASSHDRVGGYTF
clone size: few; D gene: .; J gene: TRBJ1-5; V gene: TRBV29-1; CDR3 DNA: TGCAGCGTTGTCACTGACGGAGCCGGAGGGCAGCCCCAGCATTTT; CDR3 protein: CSVVTDGAGGQPQHF
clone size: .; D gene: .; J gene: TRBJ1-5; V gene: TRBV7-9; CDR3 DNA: TGTGCCAGCAGCTCCATTGGGGGGAGTAGCAATCAGCCCCAGCATTTT; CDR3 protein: CASSSIGGSSNQPQHF
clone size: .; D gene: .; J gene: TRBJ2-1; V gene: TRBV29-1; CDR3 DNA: TGCAGCGTCGCCTGGCCCCCTGGCAATGGTGAGCAGTTCTTC; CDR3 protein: CSVAWPPGNGEQFF
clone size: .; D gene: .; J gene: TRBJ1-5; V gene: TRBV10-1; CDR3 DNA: TGCGCCAGCAGTGAGTTCCGGGTTCAGCCCCAGCATTTT; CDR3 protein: CASSEFRVQPQHF
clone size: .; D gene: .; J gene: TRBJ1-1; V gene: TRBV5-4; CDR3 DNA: TGTGCCAGCAGCCCTCTGGGGGGAGGGTATCCTGAAGCTTTCTTT; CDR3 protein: CASSPLGGGYPEAFF
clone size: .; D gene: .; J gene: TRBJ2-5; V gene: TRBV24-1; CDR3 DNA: TGTGCCACCAGTGAGGCCGGGGGCCAAGAGACCCAGTACTTC; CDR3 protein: CATSEAGGQETQYF
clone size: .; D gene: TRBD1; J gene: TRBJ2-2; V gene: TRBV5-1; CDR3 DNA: TGCGCCAGTATGACGGGACAGGGGGCCACCGGGGAGCTGTTTTTT; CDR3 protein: CASMTGQGATGELFF
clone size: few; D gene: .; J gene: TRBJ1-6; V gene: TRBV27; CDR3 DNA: TGTGCCAGCAGTTTAAGAGTCCAGGGATCCTATAATTCACCCCTCCACTTT; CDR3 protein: CASSLRVQGSYNSPLHF
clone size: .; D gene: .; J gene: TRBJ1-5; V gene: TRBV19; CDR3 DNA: TGTGCCAGTAGTTATCGGACAGTTACAGCGGGCAATCAGCCCCAGCATTTT; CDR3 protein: CASSYRTVTAGNQPQHF
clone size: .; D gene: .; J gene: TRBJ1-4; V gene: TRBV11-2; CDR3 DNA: TGTGCCAGCAGCCCCGGGGATTGGACAGTCACTAATGAAAAACTGTTTTTT; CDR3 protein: CASSPGDWTVTNEKLFF
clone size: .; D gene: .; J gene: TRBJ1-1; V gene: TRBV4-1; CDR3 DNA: TGCGCCAGCAGCCAAGATCGGGGGGCCGCTGAAGCTTTCTTT; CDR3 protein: CASSQDRGAAEAFF
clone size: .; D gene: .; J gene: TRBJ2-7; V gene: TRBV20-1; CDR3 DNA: TGCAGTGCTAGTGACGGGGGTTTTAAGTACGAGCAGTACTTC; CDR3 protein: CSASDGGFKYEQYF
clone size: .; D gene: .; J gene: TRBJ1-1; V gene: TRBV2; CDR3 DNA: TGTGCCAGCAGCGGCGACAGCTGGAACACTGAAGCTTTCTTT; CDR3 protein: CASSGDSWNTEAFF
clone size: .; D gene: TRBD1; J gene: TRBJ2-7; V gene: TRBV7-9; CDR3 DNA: TGTGCCAGCAGCGGTAAGGACAGGCCCCACGAGCAGTACTTC; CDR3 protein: CASSGKDRPHEQYF
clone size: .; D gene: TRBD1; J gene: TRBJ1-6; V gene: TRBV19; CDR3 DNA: TGTGCCAGTAGTATTTTTCTGGGACAGGGCGGTTCACCCCTCCACTTT; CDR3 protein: CASSIFLGQGGSPLHF
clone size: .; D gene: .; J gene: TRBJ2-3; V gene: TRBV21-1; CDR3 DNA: TGTGCCAGCAGCAAAGAGGCGGGTGAGGACAGGGGGTCCGATACGCAGTATTTT; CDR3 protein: CASSKEAGEDRGSDTQYF
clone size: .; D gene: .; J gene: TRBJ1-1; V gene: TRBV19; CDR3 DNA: TGTGCCAGTAGTATAGATGGGCTATTCGTCCCTCCTGAAGCTTTCTTT; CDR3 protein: CASSIDGLFVPPEAFF
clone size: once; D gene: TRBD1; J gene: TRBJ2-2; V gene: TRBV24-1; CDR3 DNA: TGTGCCACCAGTGATGAGTTGCTCGTACAGGGGTCCGGGGAGCTGTTTTTT; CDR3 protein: CATSDELLVQGSGELFF
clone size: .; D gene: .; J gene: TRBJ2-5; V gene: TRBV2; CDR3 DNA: TGTGCCAGCAGTCTCGAGGCTTGGGAGACCCAGTACTTC; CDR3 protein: CASSLEAWETQYF
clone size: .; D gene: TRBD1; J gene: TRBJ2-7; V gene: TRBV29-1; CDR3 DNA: TGCAGCGTTGGCGACAGGGTCTCCTACGAGCAGTACTTC; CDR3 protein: CSVGDRVSYEQYF
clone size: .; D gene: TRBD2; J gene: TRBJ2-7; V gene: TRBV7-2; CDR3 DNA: TGTGCCAGCAGCTTATTCGGCGGGAGGACATTTTACGAGCAGTACTTC; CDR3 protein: CASSLFGGRTFYEQYF
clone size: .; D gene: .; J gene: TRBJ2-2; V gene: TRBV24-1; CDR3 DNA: TGTGCCACCAGTGATGGACAGAACACCGGGGAGCTGTTTTTT; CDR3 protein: CATSDGQNTGELFF
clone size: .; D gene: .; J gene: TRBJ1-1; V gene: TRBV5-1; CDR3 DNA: TGCGCCAGCAGCTTGGATCGTAACACTGAAGCTTTCTTT; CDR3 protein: CASSLDRNTEAFF
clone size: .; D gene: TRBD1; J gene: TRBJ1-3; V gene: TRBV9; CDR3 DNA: TGTGCCAGCAGGTACGACGGGACAGGGGCTGGAAACACCATATATTTT; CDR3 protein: CASRYDGTGAGNTIYF
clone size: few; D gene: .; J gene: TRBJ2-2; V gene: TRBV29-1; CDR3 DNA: TGCAGCGTTGCGTCCCCCCGGGAGCTGTTTTTT; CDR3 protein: CSVASPRELFF
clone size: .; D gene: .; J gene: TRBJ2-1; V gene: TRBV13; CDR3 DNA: TGTGCCAGCAGCTTATTCGGGAGCGAGAACAATGAGCAGTTCTTC; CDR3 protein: CASSLFGSENNEQFF
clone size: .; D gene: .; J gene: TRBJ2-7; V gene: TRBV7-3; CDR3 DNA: TGTGCCAGCAGCTTAGGGGGGTCACCCGTTGATGAGCAGTACTTC; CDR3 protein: CASSLGGSPVDEQYF
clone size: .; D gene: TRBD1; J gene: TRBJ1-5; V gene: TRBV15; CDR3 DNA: TGTGCCACCAGCAGACAGGGGGCGGACCAGCCCCAGCATTTT; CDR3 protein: CATSRQGADQPQHF
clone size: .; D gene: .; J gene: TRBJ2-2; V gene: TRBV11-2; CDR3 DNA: TGTGCCAGCAGCTTAGTTGGTGGAGCCGGGGAGCTGTTTTTT; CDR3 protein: CASSLVGGAGELFF
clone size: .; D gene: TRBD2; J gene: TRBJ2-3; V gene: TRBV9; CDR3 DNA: TGTGCCAGCAGCCCTGACGGGAGGTCAGATACGCAGTATTTT; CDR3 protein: CASSPDGRSDTQYF
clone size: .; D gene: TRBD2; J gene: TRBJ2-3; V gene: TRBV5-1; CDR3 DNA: TGCGCCAGCAGCCGCTCTACCGGGGGGGATACGCAGTATTTT; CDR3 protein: CASSRSTGGDTQYF